A selection of T cell receptor beta chains follows, all from one sample in a study of control samples from healthy donors and cancer patients. The method was immunoSEQ multiplex PCR; TCRdb's version includes in-frame clones alone and lacks a portion of them. The data contain roughly 130,000 clones, roughly 92% of them singletons. The sample taken for sequencing was blood. These receptors were obtained from a man aged 30 to 39 in good health. CDR3s include the opening cysteine and the closing phenylalanine or tryptophan. D genes are given only for firm matches. Clone size is not always given. Where it is, it says once, few, many or a class for expanded clones.

TRBJ2-1	TRBD2	-	TRBV9	TGTGCCAGCAGTTACATAGCGGGTTCCTACAATGAGCAGTTCTTC	CASSYIAGSYNEQFF
TRBJ2-3	TRBD2	-	TRBV5-1	TGCGCCAGCAGCATAGCTAGCGGGAGGGCCGTTAGCACAGATACGCAGTATTTT	CASSIASGRAVSTDTQYF
TRBJ1-1	-	-	TRBV19	TGTGCCAGTAGTATAGCGACGGATGAAGCTTTCTTT	CASSIATDEAFF
TRBJ2-5	-	-	TRBV6-5	TGTGCCAGCAGGCGAGTTATAGCTCAGGAGACCCAGTACTTC	CASRRVIAQETQYF
TRBJ2-1	TRBD2	-	TRBV28	TGTGCCAGCAGTTTAGGAGGGAGGGCGGACAATGAGCAGTTCTTC	CASSLGGRADNEQFF
TRBJ2-1	TRBD2	-	TRBV2	TGTGCCAGCAGTCGGTCTAGCGGGAGTTTGAATGAGCAGTTCTTC	CASSRSSGSLNEQFF
TRBJ2-7	TRBD2	-	TRBV7-8	TGTGCCAGCAGTATAAGCGGGAGATGGAACGAGCAGTACTTC	CASSISGRWNEQYF
TRBJ2-3	TRBD2	-	TRBV3-1/TRBV3-2	TGTGCCAGCAGCCAAGATCGTCGTCTGGGGGGGATCACAGATACGCAGTATTTT	CASSQDRRLGGITDTQYF
TRBJ2-7	-	-	TRBV6-6	TGTGCCAGCAGTACCGGGACTTTTTACGAGCAGTACTTC	CASSTGTFYEQYF
TRBJ2-1	TRBD2	-	TRBV7-9	TGTGCCAGCAGCTTACCGCGGCGGCTAGCGGGAATGCGCGATGAGCAGTTCTTC	CASSLPRRLAGMRDEQFF
TRBJ2-7	-	-	TRBV28	TGTGCCAGCAGTGGGTACGAGCAGTACTTC	CASSGYEQYF
TRBJ1-5	TRBD1	-	TRBV6-5	TGTGCCACCATTAAATGGGACAGGGGCAATCAGCCCCAGCATTTT	CATIKWDRGNQPQHF
TRBJ1-1	-	-	TRBV2	TGTGCCAGTCCGACACCGAACCAGAACACTGAAGCTTTCTTT	CASPTPNQNTEAFF
TRBJ2-2	TRBD2	-	TRBV6-6	TGTGCCAGCAGTGCATCTAGCGGGAGGAGGACCGGGGAGCTGTTTTTT	CASSASSGRRTGELFF
TRBJ2-7	TRBD2	-	TRBV28	TGTGCCAGCAGTGGCCCCGGGACTAGCTATTTCTACGAGCAGTACTTC	CASSGPGTSYFYEQYF
TRBJ2-3	-	-	TRBV28	TGTGCCAGCTATTTGGGGGGCCGCCCAGATACGCAGTATTTT	CASYLGGRPDTQYF
TRBJ1-5	-	-	TRBV28	TGTGCCAGCAGTTTATGGGGGGGTCAGCCCCAGCATTTT	CASSLWGGQPQHF
TRBJ1-5	-	once	TRBV30	TGTGCCTGGAGTGTAGACAGTGGCAATCAGCCCCAGCATTTT	CAWSVDSGNQPQHF
TRBJ2-1	-	-	TRBV29-1	TGCAGCGTTCACATGATTCGGGGGCAGAAAAACAATGAGCAGTTCTTC	CSVHMIRGQKNNEQFF
TRBJ1-1	-	-	TRBV4-1	TGCGCCAGCAGCCAAGGCAGGGCTACAGCTTTCTTT	CASSQGRATAFF
TRBJ1-5	-	-	TRBV9	TGTGCCAGCAGCGGGGCGGGGATTGGGCAGCCCCAGCATTTT	CASSGAGIGQPQHF
TRBJ2-1	TRBD2	-	TRBV2	TGTGCCAGCAGTGGATTGCTAGCGGAGAGCTCCTACAATGAGCAGTTCTTC	CASSGLLAESSYNEQFF
TRBJ1-1	TRBD1	-	TRBV2	TGTGCCAGCATCCCAGAACCGGGACAGACTGAAGCTTTCTTT	CASIPEPGQTEAFF
TRBJ2-1	TRBD2	-	TRBV28	TGTGCCAGCAGTCAATTAGCGGGTGAGCAGTTCTTC	CASSQLAGEQFF
TRBJ2-7	-	-	TRBV5-6	TGTGCCAGCAGCTTGGGTAGCGTCTCGGGGCGGGGCGAGCAGTACTTC	CASSLGSVSGRGEQYF
TRBJ1-5	-	-	TRBV9	TGTGCCAGCAGCGTAGATGGTGGGGGGAATCAGCCCCAGCATTTT	CASSVDGGGNQPQHF
TRBJ1-1	-	once	TRBV7-9	TGTGCCAGCAGCTATGTGGGGTCCGAAGCTTTCTTT	CASSYVGSEAFF
TRBJ2-5	-	-	TRBV27	TGTGCCAGCAGTTTAAGGCGCGGGGAGACCCAGTACTTC	CASSLRRGETQYF
TRBJ2-3	-	-	TRBV10-3	TGTGCCATCAGTGTCGGAATTACAGATACGCAGTATTTT	CAISVGITDTQYF
TRBJ1-3	TRBD1	-	TRBV19	TGTGCCAGTAGTGCGTCCGGGACAGGGGCCTTTTTCTCTGGAAACACCATATATTTT	CASSASGTGAFFSGNTIYF
TRBJ2-7	TRBD2	-	TRBV19	TGTGCCAGTAGTGCGACCCTAGCGGGACTCTCCTACGAGCAGTACTTC	CASSATLAGLSYEQYF
TRBJ2-1	-	-	TRBV28	TGTGCCAGCAGTTCGGTGACCTACAATGAGCAGTTCTTC	CASSSVTYNEQFF
TRBJ2-7	-	-	TRBV18	TGTGCCAGCTCACCAGACCGGCTGAGCTCCTACGAGCAGTACTTC	CASSPDRLSSYEQYF
TRBJ1-1	-	-	TRBV9	TGTGCCAGCAGCCCATTTGGGGTGGGGGCGGCTGAAGCTTTCTTT	CASSPFGVGAAEAFF
TRBJ1-6	-	-	TRBV18	TGTGCCAGCACGCAGGGTAGTAATTCACCCCTCCACTTT	CASTQGSNSPLHF
TRBJ2-2	TRBD2	-	TRBV25-1	TGTGCCAGCAGTGATATTAGCGGGGGCACCGGGGAGCTGTTTTTT	CASSDISGGTGELFF
TRBJ1-1	-	-	TRBV28	TGTGCCAGCAGTCCTCTAAACACTGAAGCTTTCTTT	CASSPLNTEAFF
TRBJ2-5	TRBD2	-	TRBV30	TGTGCCTGGACTAGCGGCTCGGGGACCCAGTACTTC	CAWTSGSGTQYF
TRBJ1-5	-	-	TRBV5-4	TGTGCCAGCAGCTTGGATGGGGGTGGCAATCAGCCCCAGCATTTT	CASSLDGGGNQPQHF
TRBJ1-2	TRBD1	-	TRBV5-4	TGTGCCAGCAGCGAGACAGGGGGCAACTATGGCTACACCTTC	CASSETGGNYGYTF
TRBJ2-7	TRBD1	-	TRBV6-1	TGTGCCAGCAGTGAAGCGTGGACAGGGTACGAGCAGTACTTC	CASSEAWTGYEQYF
TRBJ2-7	TRBD2	once	TRBV11-1	TGTGCCAGCAGCCTAACTAGCGGAATTTACTACGAGCAGTACTTC	CASSLTSGIYYEQYF
TRBJ1-1	-	-	TRBV13	TGTGCCAGCAGCTCAGAGTTAGAGGCTTTCTTT	CASSSELEAFF
TRBJ2-2	TRBD2	-	TRBV2	TGTGCCAGCAGTGTATACAGTAGCGGGAGGGCCAACACCGGGGAGCTGTTTTTT	CASSVYSSGRANTGELFF
TRBJ1-1	-	few	TRBV19	TGTGCCAGTAGACCCCTTCGCGAGAACACTGAAGCTTTCTTT	CASRPLRENTEAFF
TRBJ2-5	TRBD2	-	TRBV28	TGTGCCAGCAGTACCATAAACTGCGCAACGGGACTAGCGGGAGGAGAAGACCAAGAGACCCAGTACTTC	CASSTINCATGLAGGEDQETQYF
TRBJ1-1	-	-	TRBV11-3	TGTGCCAGCAGCTTAGGAGGGTTCGCTTCGAACACTGAAGCTTTCTTT	CASSLGGFASNTEAFF
TRBJ1-6	TRBD1	-	TRBV4-3	TGCGCCAGCAGCCGGACAGGGGATCGGAATTCACCCCTCCACTTT	CASSRTGDRNSPLHF
TRBJ2-1	-	-	TRBV9	TGTGCCAGCAGCGTAAAATCCTTCCATGAGCAGTTCTTC	CASSVKSFHEQFF
TRBJ1-1	-	-	TRBV5-6	TGTGCCAGCAGCTTAGATCGACGCGGCGAAGCTTTCTTT	CASSLDRRGEAFF
TRBJ1-2	TRBD1	-	TRBV6-2/TRBV6-3	TGTGCCAGCAGTTCCGCCACACTGGACAGGGGGCGAAGCTATGGCTACACCTTC	CASSSATLDRGRSYGYTF
TRBJ1-3	-	once	TRBV7-8	TGTGCCAGCAGCTTAGTTGGGTTAAGCCCTGGAAACACCATATATTTT	CASSLVGLSPGNTIYF
TRBJ2-3	TRBD2	-	TRBV24-1	TGTGCCACCAGTGATTTATTAGCGGGAGACCGTGATACGCAGTATTTT	CATSDLLAGDRDTQYF
TRBJ1-2	-	few	TRBV28	TGTGCCAGCAGCCAAACTAACTATGGCTACACCTTC	CASSQTNYGYTF
TRBJ1-5	-	-	TRBV24-1	TGTGCCACCGGCCCTGGGGATCAGCCCCAGCATTTT	CATGPGDQPQHF